The T cell receptor (beta chain) described here comes from a study of T cells after yellow fever vaccination. Study-wide results and caveats: Peak timing came faster in the weaker secondary response, day 5 versus 15.

TCRdb independently ran MiXCR on the 5' RACE reads; one entry per CDR3 protein. The table lists roughly 300,000 distinct CDR3 sequences, 7% to 10% of them singletons. Trimming cost V 4 bases and J 5 bases, with 15 bases left between them. CDR3 length equals 14 residues. Germline V gene sequence: CDR1 SGHRS, CDR2 YFSETQ. Ten or more counts support this clonotype. The antigen remains unidentified. The chain combines TRBV5-1 with TRBJ2-5; D is undetermined. Material: PBMCs, obtained around 45 days after the first yellow fever vaccination. The receptor was derived from a man younger than 35 who received the YFV17D yellow fever vaccine. The CDR3 sequence is CASSHGKVRETQYF. For the CDR3, the DNA is TGCGCCAGCAGCCATGGCAAGGTACGGGAGACCCAGTACTTC.